In its sample, the clone carrying this T cell receptor beta chain was seen a few times. This entry belongs to a study of patients and donors after allogeneic stem cell transplantation. The V gene lost 5 bases and the J gene lost 2 bases, with 13 bases spanning the gap. Germline CDR1 and CDR2: SGHVS and FNYEAQ. The CDR3 runs to 15 residues. TCRdb re-called the RT-PCR reads through MiXCR, storing one row per CDR3 protein. The data show approximately 98,000 distinct CDR3 sequences, over 30% seen once. Sequenced: blood, either unsorted or a sorted T cell fraction (not recorded which). This clonotype originated in a human donor who was either an allogeneic HSCT recipient or a stem cell or donor lymphocyte infusion donor (not recorded which). It is not recorded whose cells these are; they may come from a transplant donor. The V gene is TRBV7-6, the J gene TRBJ1-3, with D maybe TRBD1 (5 bases). CDR3 protein: CASSGTLGPGNTIYF. The CDR3, as DNA: TGTGCCAGCAGCGGGACCCTGGGCCCTGGAAACACCATATATTTT.